This is a list of T cell receptor beta chains from one sample in a study of cytomegalovirus exposure and HLA in healthy donors. Method: immunoSEQ multiplex PCR; TCRdb's copy keeps in-frame clones and lacks some. The data hold 130,000 or so clones, with around 76% observed a single time. Sample: PBMCs. These receptors all stem from a male donor in good health and CMV-seronegative. Each CDR3 is given with its conserved first and last residue. D genes are given only for firm matches. Size is stated for part of the rows, as once, few or many counts, or as a class when the clone is expanded.

>TRBV7-9|.|TRBD1|TRBJ2-7
TGTGCCAGCAGCCCAAGGGGGCTTATCACCTACGAGCAGTACTTC
CASSPRGLITYEQYF
>TRBV2|few|TRBD1|TRBJ1-3
TGTGCCAGCAGTGAGGGGGGACAGCCAAACTCTGGAAACACCATATATTTT
CASSEGGQPNSGNTIYF
>TRBV19|few|TRBD1|TRBJ2-7
TGTGCCAGTAGTAGTGGGACAGGGAACTCCTACGAGCAGTACTTC
CASSSGTGNSYEQYF
>TRBV5-8|.|.|TRBJ2-1
TGTGCCACCCTGGGACTTCCAAAATACAATGAGCAGTTCTTC
CATLGLPKYNEQFF
>TRBV6-5|.|TRBD2|TRBJ2-7
TGTGCCAGCAGTCCCGTAGCGGGAGGAACGTACGAGCAGTACTTC
CASSPVAGGTYEQYF
>TRBV6-1|.|.|TRBJ1-1
TGTGCCAGCAGTGAAGCGCGCCACACTGAAGCTTTCTTT
CASSEARHTEAFF
>TRBV7-2|few|.|TRBJ1-1
TGTGCCAGCAGCTTAACGAGCACCAGGGGCGCTGAAGCTTTCTTT
CASSLTSTRGAEAFF
>TRBV5-4|.|TRBD2|TRBJ2-7
TGTGCCAGCAGCTTCGGGACTAGCGGGAGGCCTAGTGCGTACGAGCAGTACTTC
CASSFGTSGRPSAYEQYF
>TRBV5-1|.|.|TRBJ1-2
TGCGCCAGCAGCTTGGGACAGGACTATGGCTACACCTTC
CASSLGQDYGYTF
>TRBV5-6|.|.|TRBJ1-5
TGTGCCAGCAGCCCCGGAGCCGGGGATCAGCCCCAGCATTTT
CASSPGAGDQPQHF
>TRBV11-3|few|TRBD2|TRBJ2-3
TGTGCCAGCAGCCTGCTAGCGGGGGAGGCAGATACGCAGTATTTT
CASSLLAGEADTQYF
>TRBV6-6|.|TRBD1|TRBJ1-2
TGTGCCAGCTCCGGTGGGACAGGGGATGGCTACACCTTC
CASSGGTGDGYTF
>TRBV21-1|.|.|TRBJ2-1
TGTGCCAGCAGCACAAAAGGGGGACAGGGGGGCTCCTACAATGAGCAGTTCTTC
CASSTKGGQGGSYNEQFF
>TRBV12-2|.|.|TRBJ1-5
TGTGCGGTGCAAGTGACATCCTTTCAGGGGTCAGTTGTAGGAAGCAATCAGCCCCAGCATTTT
CAVQVTSFQGSVVGSNQPQHF
>TRBV27|.|TRBD2|TRBJ2-1
TGTGCCAGCAGTTCCCTAGCGGGGACCAATGAGCAGTTCTTC
CASSSLAGTNEQFF
>TRBV29-1|.|.|TRBJ2-1
TGCAGCGCCCTAGTTAGGTGGGACAAGGTTAACAATGAGCAGTTCTTC
CSALVRWDKVNNEQFF
>TRBV7-9|few|.|TRBJ2-3
TGTGCCAGCAGCCTAAGGGGGGGTGAGGGTACGCAGTATTTT
CASSLRGGEGTQYF
>TRBV25-1|.|.|TRBJ1-3
TGTGCCAGCAGTGAAGCTGCGGGAAACACCATATATTTT
CASSEAAGNTIYF
>TRBV9|.|.|TRBJ2-1
TGTGCCAGCAGCAATCAAATACTAGGGAGCAATGAGCAGTTCTTC
CASSNQILGSNEQFF
>TRBV28|.|.|TRBJ1-3
TGTGCCAGCAGTCTTCGGGGGGGGGAAACTGGAAACACCATATATTTT
CASSLRGGETGNTIYF
>TRBV2|.|TRBD1|TRBJ1-2
TGTGCCAGCAGTGAGGGCAGGGGGCTATACTACACCTTC
CASSEGRGLYYTF
>TRBV5-1|few|TRBD1|TRBJ2-3
TGCGCCAGCAGCTTCTTAACAGGGGGGACAGGAGGGACGCAGTATTTT
CASSFLTGGTGGTQYF
>TRBV30|.|.|TRBJ2-7
TGTGCCTGGACCCCAGGGCGCAACGAGCAGTACTTC
CAWTPGRNEQYF
>TRBV6-5|.|TRBD1|TRBJ1-2
TGTGCCAGCACCGAAGGACAGGGAAACTATGGCTACACCTTC
CASTEGQGNYGYTF
>TRBV19|few|TRBD1|TRBJ1-2
TGTGCCAGTAGACAAACAGGGGGCAGCGGCTACACCTTC
CASRQTGGSGYTF
>TRBV28|.|TRBD1|TRBJ1-1
TGTGCCAGCAGGTGGACAGGGCCGAACACTGAAGCTTTCTTT
CASRWTGPNTEAFF
>TRBV27|.|.|TRBJ1-5
TGTGCCAGCAGTTCCGGTAGCAATCAGCCCCAGCATTTT
CASSSGSNQPQHF
>TRBV28|.|.|TRBJ1-1
TGTGCCAGCCGCAGGGAGGGGTGGGGCACTGAAGCTTTCTTT
CASRREGWGTEAFF
>TRBV2|.|TRBD1|TRBJ1-5
TGTGCCAGCAGTGGGCCCCGGGACAGGGGTTTTTACAATCAGCCCCAGCATTTT
CASSGPRDRGFYNQPQHF
>TRBV7-2|few|.|TRBJ1-5
TGTGCCAGCAATATAGGGGTTTATAGCAATCAGCCCCAGCATTTT
CASNIGVYSNQPQHF
>TRBV6-4|.|.|TRBJ2-2
TGTGCCAGCAGTGAGCACGGGAATGGGGAGCTGTTTTTT
CASSEHGNGELFF
>TRBV21-1|once|.|TRBJ2-1
TGTGCCAGCAGCACACCGGGACAGGGGCTAAGCAATGAGCAGTTCTTC
CASSTPGQGLSNEQFF
>TRBV7-2|.|TRBD1|TRBJ2-7
TGTGCCAGCAGCTTATCGGCGGGACAGGGGGCCTACGAGCAGTACTTC
CASSLSAGQGAYEQYF
>TRBV15|.|TRBD2|TRBJ2-3
TGTGCCACCAGCAGGGGGGGGACAGATACGCAGTATTTT
CATSRGGTDTQYF
>TRBV2|.|TRBD1|TRBJ2-2
TGTGCCAGCACTGACAGGGGGCACACCGGGGAGCTGTTTTTT
CASTDRGHTGELFF
>TRBV5-1|once|TRBD1|TRBJ1-2
TGCGCCAGCAGCCTGGACAGGATTACTTATGGCTACACCTTC
CASSLDRITYGYTF
>TRBV27|.|.|TRBJ1-2
TGTGCCAGCAGCACTGCTGCGGGTGGCTACACCTTC
CASSTAAGGYTF
>TRBV6-1|.|TRBD1|TRBJ2-1
TGTGCCAGCAGGACAGGGGGCGCCTACAATGAGCAGTTCTTC
CASRTGGAYNEQFF
>TRBV28|.|TRBD1|TRBJ2-3
TGTGCCAGCAGTTTTATATCGTACAGGGGGCGCAATCAGCCCCAGTATTTT
CASSFISYRGRNQPQYF
>TRBV7-3|.|TRBD2|TRBJ2-1
TGTGCCAGCAGCAAGAGCGGGAGCGTCGATGAGCAGTTCTTC
CASSKSGSVDEQFF
>TRBV19|few|TRBD1|TRBJ2-1
TGTGCCAGTAGTCCGGACAGGGGCTCCTACAATGAGCAGTTCTTC
CASSPDRGSYNEQFF
>TRBV6-1|.|.|TRBJ1-1
TGTGCCAGACTCCCGAATCCGGACACTGAAGCTTTCTTT
CARLPNPDTEAFF
>TRBV6-5|.|.|TRBJ2-4
TGTGCCAGCAGGGACATATACAAAAACAGTCAGTACTTC
CASRDIYKNSQYF
>TRBV7-8|.|.|TRBJ2-3
TGTGCCAGCAGCTTAGGAGGTGGGGGCATGGGGAGCACAGATACGCAGTATTTT
CASSLGGGGMGSTDTQYF
>TRBV19|few|.|TRBJ2-7
TGTGCCAGTAGTACGGCTAAGGGAGACGGGTCCTACGAGCAGTACTTC
CASSTAKGDGSYEQYF
>TRBV4-1|.|.|TRBJ2-5
TGCGCCAGCAGCCAAGTGTCTTCCCAAGAGACCCAGTACTTC
CASSQVSSQETQYF
>TRBV18|.|.|TRBJ2-3
TGTGCCAGCTCACCAAGGCGGGGAAGTGATACGCAGTATTTT
CASSPRRGSDTQYF
>TRBV4-1|.|TRBD2|TRBJ2-7
TGCGCCAGCAGCCAGGATCTAGCGGGAGTCTCCTACGAGCAGTACTTC
CASSQDLAGVSYEQYF
>TRBV11-2|.|TRBD1|TRBJ1-2
TGTGCCAGCAGCTCCCTATCTAAACAGGGGGGTGGGAGCTACACCTTC
CASSSLSKQGGGSYTF
>TRBV6-5|.|TRBD2|TRBJ2-3
TGTGCCAGCAGTTACCGGGCGGGGGGAAGAGATACGCAGTATTTT
CASSYRAGGRDTQYF
>TRBV27|.|TRBD1|TRBJ2-5
TGTGCCGAAAAACGTAAGGGACAGAGAAAGGGTAGACAAGAGACCCAGTACTTC
CAEKRKGQRKGRQETQYF
>TRBV4-1|.|.|TRBJ2-5
TGCGCCAGCAGCCAGAGACAAGCAGAGACCCAGTACTTC
CASSQRQAETQYF
>TRBV6-1|few|.|TRBJ1-1
TGTGCCATCAGTGAGCCATTGGGTGTACCGGGGGGCACTGAAGCTTTCTTT
CAISEPLGVPGGTEAFF
>TRBV2|.|.|TRBJ2-7
TGTGCCAGCAGAGGAGGGACCGACCTTTTGGAGCAGTACTTC
CASRGGTDLLEQYF
>TRBV2|.|TRBD1|TRBJ2-7
TGTGCCAGCAGGGAAGGGACAGGCCAGCCCTACGAGCAGTACTTC
CASREGTGQPYEQYF
>TRBV25-1|few|.|TRBJ1-1
TGTGCCAGCACCCGGACAGCATACACTGAAGCTTTCTTT
CASTRTAYTEAFF
>TRBV5-6|.|TRBD1|TRBJ2-7
TGTGCCAGCAGCTCGACAGGGGAGCCCTACGAGCAGTACTTC
CASSSTGEPYEQYF
>TRBV27|.|.|TRBJ2-7
TGTGCCAGCAGTCCTCCACCCTACTTCGAGCAGTACTTC
CASSPPPYFEQYF
>TRBV6-5|.|TRBD1|TRBJ1-2
TGTGCCAGCAGTCCCGACAGGGACGATGGCTACACCTTC
CASSPDRDDGYTF